Given below is one T cell receptor beta chain in context. This entry comes from a study of blood T cell repertoires in COVID-19. At the level of the study: COVID-19 samples collected from the United States, Italy and Spain covered acute and convalescent phases. T cells, B-cell-depleted T cells, or PBMCs supplied cDNA or gDNA.

How the authors handled the data: Amplification from reference gene primers served as the basis for estimated nucleated cell counts. Only in-frame clones appear in the TCRdb table, and some are missing; sequencing was by immunoSEQ multiplex PCR. From that table come the V and J calls and clone size; the DNA was used to work out D and trimming. This sample has about 130,000 clones; around nine tenths occur once, and the top ten carry around 1.9%. CDR3 size: 12 residues. Trimming at V came to 7 bases and at J to 4 bases, leaving 4 bases not matched to a gene. The V gene's germline CDR1 is SGHRS and CDR2 YFSETQ. Followed over time, Seattle patients had been enrolled while infection was active.

The clonotype comes from a man between 50 and 59 years old with COVID-19, enrolled during active disease. Sequenced: peripheral blood. The V and J genes are TRBV5-1 and TRBJ2-5; 7 bases map to TRBD2. CDR3 amino acids: CASGGGGETQYF. CDR3 nucleotide sequence: TGCGCCAGCGGCGGGGGAGGAGAGACCCAGTACTTC. The whole variable domain, filled in from reference TRBV5-1 and TRBJ2-5, reads KAGVTQTPRYLIKTRGQQVTLSCSPISGHRSVSWYQQTPGQGLQFLFEYFSETQRNKGNFPGRFSGRQFSNSRSEMNVSTLELGDSALYLCASGGGGETQYFGPGTRLLVL.